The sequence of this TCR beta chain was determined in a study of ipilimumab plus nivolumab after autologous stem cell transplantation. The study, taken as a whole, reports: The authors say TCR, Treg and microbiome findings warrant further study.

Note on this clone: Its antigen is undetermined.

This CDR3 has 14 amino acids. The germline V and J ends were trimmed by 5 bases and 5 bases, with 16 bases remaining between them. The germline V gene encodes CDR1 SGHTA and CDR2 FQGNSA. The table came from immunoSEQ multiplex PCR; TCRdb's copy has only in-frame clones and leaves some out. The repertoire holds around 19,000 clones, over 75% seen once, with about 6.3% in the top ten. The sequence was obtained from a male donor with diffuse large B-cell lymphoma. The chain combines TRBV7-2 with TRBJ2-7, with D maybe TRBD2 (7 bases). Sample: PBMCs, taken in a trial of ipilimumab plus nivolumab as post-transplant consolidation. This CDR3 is CASSLNGGLNEQYF. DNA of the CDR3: TGTGCCAGCAGCCTCAACGGGGGGCTGAACGAGCAGTACTTC.